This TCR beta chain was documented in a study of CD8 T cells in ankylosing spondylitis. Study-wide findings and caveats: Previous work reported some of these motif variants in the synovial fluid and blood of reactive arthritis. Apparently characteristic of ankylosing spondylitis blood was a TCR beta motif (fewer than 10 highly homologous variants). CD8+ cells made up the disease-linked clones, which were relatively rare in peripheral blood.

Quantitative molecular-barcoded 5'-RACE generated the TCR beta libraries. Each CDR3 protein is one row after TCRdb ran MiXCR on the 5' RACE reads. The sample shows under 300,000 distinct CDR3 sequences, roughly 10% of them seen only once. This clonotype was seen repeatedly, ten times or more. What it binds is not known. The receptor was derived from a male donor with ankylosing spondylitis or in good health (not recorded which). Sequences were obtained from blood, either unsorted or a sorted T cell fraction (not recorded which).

The CDR3: CASRHPSGGYTGELFF. CDR3 DNA: TGTGCCAGCAGGCACCCCTCAGGGGGGTACACCGGGGAGCTGTTTTTT. V is TRBV12-3 or TRBV12-4 and J is TRBJ2-2; D might be TRBD1 (7 bases). Trimming cost V 6 bases and J 3 bases, with 17 bases left between them. The CDR3 sequence is 16 residues long.